Shown below are 9 T cell receptor beta chains from a single sample sequenced in a study of T cell repertoires in ileal Crohn's disease. Some clones are missing from TCRdb's copy, which holds only in-frame ones; the method was immunoSEQ multiplex PCR. The sample consists of under 7,000 clones, roughly 96% of them appearing once. The sequencing sample was made of ileal tissue. The source is an adult with Crohn's disease.

The chain carries TRBV2 and TRBJ2-7, with 13 bases matching TRBD2. V trimming: 3 bases; J trimming: 3 bases; junction bases outside the gene matches: 5. Germline assignment: CDR1 SNHLY and CDR2 FYNNEI. This CDR3 has 16 amino acids. CDR3 DNA sequence: TGTGCCAGCAGTGACTGGACTAGCGGGGGTCTCTACGAGCAGTACTTC. Its translation: CASSDWTSGGLYEQYF. Full variable domain (missing parts from reference TRBV2 and TRBJ2-7): EPEVTQTPSHQVTQMGQEVILRCVPISNHLYFYWYRQILGQKVEFLVSFYNNEISEKSEIFDDQFSVERPDGSNFTLKIRSTKLEDSAMYFCASSDWTSGGLYEQYFGPGTRLTVT.

This rearrangement joins TRBV6-1 to TRBJ1-3; 9 nucleotides line up with TRBD1. This CDR3 has 15 amino acids. V trimming: 5 bases; J trimming: 3 bases; junction bases outside the gene matches: 5. The germline V gene encodes CDR1 MNHNS and CDR2 SASEGT. In nucleotides, the CDR3 is TGTGCCAGCAGTACAGGGGGCTCTGGTGGAAACACCATATATTTT. Translated, it gives CASSTGGSGGNTIYF.

This chain uses TRBV29-1 with TRBJ1-2; TRBD1 is a possible D gene (6 bases). Germline V gene data show CDR1 as SQVTM and CDR2 as ANQGSEA. The length of the CDR3 is 13 residues. V lost 7 bases, J lost 7 bases, and 19 bases lay in between. CDR3 nucleotide sequence: TGCAGCGCAGCAAGGGACACGGCGTCTGGCTACACCTTC. The encoded protein is CSAARDTASGYTF.

The rearrangement uses TRBV19 and TRBJ2-7; tentative D call: TRBD2 (7 bases). The CDR3 covers 14 residues. Trimming pared 5 bases from V and 2 bases from J, leaving 13 bases between. The germline gives CDR1 LNHDA, CDR2 SQIVND (reference sequence). Here the CDR3 reads CASSSVGGPYEQYF. CDR3 DNA: TGTGCCAGTAGTTCGGTCGGGGGGCCCTACGAGCAGTACTTC.

The rearrangement uses TRBV29-1 and TRBJ2-4; the D gene is possibly TRBD2 (6 bases). V shed 7 bases and J shed 8 bases, with 12 bases lying between them. Germline V gene data show CDR1 as SQVTM and CDR2 as ANQGSEA. This CDR3 is built from 11 residues. The CDR3 loop reads CSALGTDIQYF. The CDR3, as DNA: TGCAGCGCCCTCGGGACTGACATTCAGTACTTC.

This CDR3 is CASRPGGPTGELFF. CDR3 bases: TGTGCCAGCCGACCAGGGGGGCCGACCGGGGAGCTGTTTTTT. This chain links TRBV9 with TRBJ2-2; possibly TRBD1 for D (7 bases). Trimming shortened V by 7 bases and J by 5 bases, and 15 bases separated the two germline ends. CDR3 size: 14 residues. Germline V gene data show CDR1 as SGDLS and CDR2 as YYNGEE.

V is TRBV29-1 and J is TRBJ1-2; D uncertain. CDR3 length equals 13 residues. Germline V gene lookup returns CDR1 SQVTM and CDR2 ANQGSEA. V lost 7 bases, J lost 8 bases, and 20 bases lay in between. The CDR3 loop is CSATPIDPGGYTF. In DNA form, the CDR3 reads TGCAGCGCCACCCCTATCGACCCGGGAGGCTACACCTTC.

This sequence joins TRBV5-1 and TRBJ2-1; possible D gene TRBD2, 5 bases. The ends were cut back, 1 base at V and 0 bases at J, with 11 bases in the middle. CDR3 length: 16 residues. CDR1 SGHRS and CDR2 YFSETQ come from the germline V gene. DNA for the CDR3: TGCGCCAGCAGCTTGAACTTTGGGAGCTCCTACAATGAGCAGTTCTTC. Amino acids: CASSLNFGSSYNEQFF.

The rearrangement joins TRBV5-1 to TRBJ2-3; tentatively, D is TRBD1 (5 bases). The germline gives CDR1 SGHRS, CDR2 YFSETQ. V was clipped by 4 bases and J by 0 bases, with 9 bases between them. This CDR3 region has 14 residues. CDR3 nucleotide sequence: TGCGCCAGCAGCGTACCAGGGAGCACAGATACGCAGTATTTT. As protein: CASSVPGSTDTQYF.